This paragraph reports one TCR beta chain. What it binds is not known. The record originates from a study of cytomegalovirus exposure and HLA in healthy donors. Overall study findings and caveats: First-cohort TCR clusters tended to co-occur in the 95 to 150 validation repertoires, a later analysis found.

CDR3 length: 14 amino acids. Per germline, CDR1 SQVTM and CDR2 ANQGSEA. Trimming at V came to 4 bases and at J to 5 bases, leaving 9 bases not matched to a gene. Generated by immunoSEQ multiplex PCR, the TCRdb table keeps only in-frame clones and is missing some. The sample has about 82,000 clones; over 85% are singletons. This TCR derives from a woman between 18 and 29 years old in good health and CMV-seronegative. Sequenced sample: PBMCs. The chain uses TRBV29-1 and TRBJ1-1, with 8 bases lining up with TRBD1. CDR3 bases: TGCAGCGTTGTCAGACAGGGGAAGGGGACTGAAGCTTTCTTT. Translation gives CSVVRQGKGTEAFF.